This TCR beta chain was documented in a study of blood T cell repertoires in COVID-19. Clones were read by immunoSEQ multiplex PCR, and TCRdb kept only the in-frame ones, dropping some. The repertoire holds roughly 34,000 clones, with 87% as singletons. The sequence was collected from a man older than 75 with active COVID-19. Sequenced material: peripheral blood.

The CDR3 here is CASSESWAGETQYF. DNA of the CDR3: TGTGCCAGCAGTGAATCTTGGGCTGGAGAGACCCAGTACTTC. The chain has TRBV25-1 and TRBJ2-5; D is uncertain. The CDR3 length is 14 residues. V shed 1 base and J shed 4 bases, with 10 bases lying between them. Germline CDR1 MGHDK, CDR2 SYGVNS. Together with reference TRBV25-1 and TRBJ2-5, the CDR3 gives the full variable domain: EADIYQTPRYLVIGTGKKITLECSQTMGHDKMYWYQQDPGMELHLIHYSYGVNSTEKGDLSSESTVSRIRTEHFPLTLESARPSHTSQYLCASSESWAGETQYFGPGTRLLVL.